This T cell receptor (beta chain) is from a study of blood T cell repertoires in COVID-19 (TCRdb year 2020). About the full investigation: The collaborator samples originated in the United States, Italy and Spain and spanned the acute and convalescent phases of COVID-19. Samples were obtained from the ongoing ImmuneRACE study (first 160 participants) and from about 1,300 subjects provided by 6 global collaborators. The repertoires were released in a freely available public database intended as a resource for research on the immune response to SARS-CoV-2. The material from the prospective study consisted of cDNA or gDNA derived from T cells, B-cell-depleted T cells, or PBMCs. Sample metadata almost always included a de-identified subject ID, COVID-19 status, age in years and sex. Deeply sampled blood TCRbeta repertoires from subjects exposed to, actively infected with, or recovered from COVID-19 were included in the dataset. Where HLA class I and class II types were available, the types were taken from metadata supplied by the sample provider, not from assay-based typing.

The full study reports these points: Clinical and demographic metadata were provided uncurated, with the amount varying by source and participant.

A single count supports this clone. Its antigen remains undetermined. No quality values exist for individual bases; no much larger clone is one base distant. The immunoSEQ Assay, a bias-controlled multiplex PCR, was used to amplify TCRbeta CDR3 regions from genomic DNA. On the authors' methods: The number of nucleated cells in each sample was estimated by amplification of reference gene primers within the assay. To quantify the absolute abundance of each unique TCRbeta CDR3 rearrangement, sequence reads were collapsed and filtered. For each sample, productive Simpson clonality was calculated as the square root of Simpson's diversity index across productive rearrangements. TCRdb re-hosts the immuneACCESS table, in-frame sequences only. Its copies lack some clones; in the studies checked, an unresolved V gene accounts for under half of them, and the cause for the rest is not known. V and J calls and clone size come straight from that table; D and trimming were deduced from the DNA. The sample has 250,000 to 300,000 clones on record, 70% to 80% of them singletons. The ten largest clones take up about 3.1% of the sample.

Including cysteine and phenylalanine, the CDR3 has 12 amino acids. Only the CDR3 portion is preserved as DNA: 36 bases, with reading frame beginning at the first base. Taken from the germline V gene, the CDR1 and CDR2 loops are MGHDK and SYGVNS. Trimming at the junction amounts to 4 bases on V and 4 bases on J, and the germline ends lie 7 bases apart. Each collaborating institution followed its own protocols to collect whole blood in K2EDTA tubes. For TCRbeta analysis, collaborator samples were shipped as frozen whole blood, as isolated PBMCs, or as DNA extracted from either sample type. In this chain, TRBV25-1 is recombined with TRBJ1-2, and the D gene may be TRBD1, 5 bases matching. The sequencing input was peripheral blood. The TCR originated in a woman of 80 years or more with acute or convalescent COVID-19. The DNA sequence is given as TGTGCCAGCAGTGGAACAGGCTATGGCTACACCTTC. Translated, this gives CASSGTGYGYTF.